This T cell receptor beta chain came from a study of shared clonotypes between healthy human individuals. Turning to the study itself: Each donor had three CD4 naive, three CD4 memory, two CD8 naive and one CD8 memory plate.

The CDR3 has 14 amino acids. Trimming removed 4 bases from V and 1 base from J, with 11 bases in between. The germline V gene encodes CDR1 SGDLS and CDR2 YYNGEE. Using 200 ng DNA, 25,000 to 35,000 T cell genomes, the sorted-subset replicate PCRs were run. Some clones are missing from TCRdb's copy, which holds only in-frame ones; the method was immunoSEQ multiplex PCR. The repertoire holds 950,000 to 1,100,000 clones, with roughly 75% as singletons. This chain uses TRBV9 with TRBJ1-1, with unresolved D. The sequencing sample was made of memory CD4+ T cells sorted from blood. Subset: CD45RA-negative fraction. This receptor was taken from a man between 18 and 35 years old in good health. CDR3 protein: CASSKSGANTEAFF. The CDR3 nucleotides read TGTGCCAGCAGCAAGAGCGGAGCGAACACTGAAGCTTTCTTT.